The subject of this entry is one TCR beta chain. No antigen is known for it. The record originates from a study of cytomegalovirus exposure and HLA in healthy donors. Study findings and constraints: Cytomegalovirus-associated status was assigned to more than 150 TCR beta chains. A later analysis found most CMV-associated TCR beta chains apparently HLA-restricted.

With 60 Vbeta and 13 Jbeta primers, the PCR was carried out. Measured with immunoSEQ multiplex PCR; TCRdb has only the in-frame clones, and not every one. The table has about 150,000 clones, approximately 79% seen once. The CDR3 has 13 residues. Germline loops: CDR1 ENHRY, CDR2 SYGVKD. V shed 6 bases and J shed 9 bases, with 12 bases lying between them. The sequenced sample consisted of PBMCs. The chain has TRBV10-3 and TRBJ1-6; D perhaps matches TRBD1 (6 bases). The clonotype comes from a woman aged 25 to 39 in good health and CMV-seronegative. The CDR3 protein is CAIRAGDGSPLHF. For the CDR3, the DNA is TGTGCCATCAGGGCAGGGGATGGTTCACCCCTCCACTTT.